A single sample is the source of the 3 T cell receptor beta chains below, sequenced in a study of blood T cell repertoires in COVID-19. The repertoire was sequenced with immunoSEQ multiplex PCR; TCRdb's copy has only in-frame clones and lacks some. The repertoire holds about 81,000 clones, with roughly 86% as singletons. What was sequenced was peripheral blood. These receptors all come from a human donor in a cohort sampled during active COVID-19.

CDR3 nucleotides: TGTGCCAGCAGCTTAGATCTCCCACATACCTATAATTCACCCCTCCACTTT. It specifies CASSLDLPHTYNSPLHF. This rearrangement joins TRBV11-2 to TRBJ1-6, with D uncertain. Germline values: CDR1 SGHAT, CDR2 FQNNGV. Trimming pared 0 bases from V and 2 bases from J, leaving 11 bases between. The CDR3 covers 17 residues.

V usage is TRBV4-1 and J usage is TRBJ1-2; TRBD1 might be the D (5 bases). The CDR3 has 14 residues. Between the trimmed V and J ends, which lost 3 bases and 1 base, there was a span of 9 bases. Germline CDR1 is MGHRA and CDR2 is YSYEKL. The CDR3 reads CASSHGGDNYGYTF. The CDR3 bases are TGCGCCAGCAGCCATGGAGGGGATAACTATGGCTACACCTTC.

There are a few counts of this clone. The chain combines TRBV9 with TRBJ1-5, with D perhaps matching TRBD1 (5 bases). The ends were cut back, 2 bases at V and 0 bases at J, with 12 bases in the middle. The CDR3 sequence is 16 residues long. Germline CDR1 and CDR2: SGDLS and YYNGEE. CDR3: CASSVGPGNSNQPQHF. The CDR3 region has the DNA TGTGCCAGCAGCGTGGGGCCAGGCAATAGCAATCAGCCCCAGCATTTT.